This TCR beta chain was captured by sequencing in a study of shared clonotypes between healthy human individuals. Terminally differentiated effector memory CD45RA+ cells were excluded by CCR7 positive selection of CD45RO-negative cells. This clone has only one observation. The V end lost 5 bases, the J end lost 3 bases, and 14 bases lay between the germline ends. Germline CDR1 and CDR2: LNHDA and SQIVND (reference sequence). The CDR3 is made up of 14 amino acids. Per the study methods: For the immunoSEQ data, sequences were junction-only without quality scores, so filtering differed. TCRdb keeps only in-frame clones here, not all; method: immunoSEQ multiplex PCR. The V and J calls and clone size were taken over from that table, and D and trimming were inferred from the DNA. This sample has approximately 600,000 clones; roughly 95% occur once, and the top ten carry around 0.11%.

The sequencing input was naive CD8+ T cells sorted from blood. The chain uses TRBV19 and TRBJ2-7; TRBD2 is a possible D gene (5 bases). The sequence derives from a young woman in good health. CDR3 sequence: CASSPQAEFYEQYF. The CDR3 DNA is TGTGCCAGTAGTCCTCAAGCGGAATTCTACGAGCAGTACTTC.